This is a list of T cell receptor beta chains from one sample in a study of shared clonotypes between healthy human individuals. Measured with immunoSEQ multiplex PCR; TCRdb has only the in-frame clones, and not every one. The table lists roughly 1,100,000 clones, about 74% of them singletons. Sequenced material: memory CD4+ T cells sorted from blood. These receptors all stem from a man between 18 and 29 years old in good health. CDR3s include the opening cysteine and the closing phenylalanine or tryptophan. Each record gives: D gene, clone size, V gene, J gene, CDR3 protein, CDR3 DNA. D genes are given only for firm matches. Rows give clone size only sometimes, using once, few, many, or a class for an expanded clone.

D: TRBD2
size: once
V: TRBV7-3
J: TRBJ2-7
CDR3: CASALASGAYEQYF
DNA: TGTGCCAGCGCCCTGGCTAGCGGGGCCTACGAGCAGTACTTC

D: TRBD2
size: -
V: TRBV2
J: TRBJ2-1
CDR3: CASSLGLAGGDEQFF
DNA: TGTGCCAGCAGTCTCGGACTAGCGGGGGGCGATGAGCAGTTCTTC

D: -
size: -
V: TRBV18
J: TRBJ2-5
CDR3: CASSPRPRETQYF
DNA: TGTGCCAGCTCACCCAGGCCCCGAGAGACCCAGTACTTC

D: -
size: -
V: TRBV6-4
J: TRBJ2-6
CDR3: CASSDPRVRPDSGANVLTF
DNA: TGTGCCAGCAGTGATCCACGGGTTAGGCCCGACTCTGGGGCCAACGTCCTGACTTTC

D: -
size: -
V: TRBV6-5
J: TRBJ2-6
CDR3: CASSYSGSGANVLTF
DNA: TGTGCCAGCAGTTACTCGGGGTCTGGGGCCAACGTCCTGACTTTC

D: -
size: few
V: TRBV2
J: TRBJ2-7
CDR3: CASSGAGVSYEQYF
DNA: TGTGCCAGCAGTGGAGCTGGGGTCTCCTACGAGCAGTACTTC

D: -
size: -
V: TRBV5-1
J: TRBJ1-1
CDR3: CASSLRGDSGEAFF
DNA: TGCGCCAGCAGCTTGCGCGGGGATTCCGGTGAAGCTTTCTTT

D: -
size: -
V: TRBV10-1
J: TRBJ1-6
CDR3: CASSEGSSYNSPLHF
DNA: TGCGCCAGCAGTGAGGGAAGCTCCTATAATTCACCCCTCCACTTT

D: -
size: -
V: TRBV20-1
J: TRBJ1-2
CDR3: CSARQVSGYTF
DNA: TGCAGTGCTAGACAGGTCAGCGGCTACACCTTC

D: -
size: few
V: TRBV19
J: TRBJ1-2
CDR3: CASSMVQLKNYGYTF
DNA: TGTGCCAGTAGTATGGTACAGCTAAAGAACTATGGCTACACCTTC